Reported below is one T cell receptor beta chain. Its antigen is not identified. Other nucleotide sequences in the sample specify the same CDR3. This entry comes from a study of cytomegalovirus exposure and HLA in healthy donors. Turning to the study itself: HLA-typed donors were the source of 83 million or so unique TCRs held in an early data release.

Study-level findings and limits: A prior analysis recorded that most TCR beta V segments were productive about 87% or about 30% of the time. Rarity held for most TCR sequences, but there were some public TCRs that occurred in many donors.

In the PCR, 60 Vbeta and 13 Jbeta primers were used. Profiled with immunoSEQ multiplex PCR; TCRdb holds only in-frame clones, not every one. The data contain 90,000 to 100,000 clones, under 75% of them singletons. The sequenced material came from PBMCs. The clonotype originates from a female donor in good health and CMV-seronegative.

The CDR3 DNA is TGTGCCAGCAGCCCCTACCGAGCTTATAATTCACCCCTCCACTTT. Translated, it gives CASSPYRAYNSPLHF. The chain carries TRBV7-8 and TRBJ1-6; D unresolved. The CDR3 has 15 amino acids. Trimming took 5 bases from V and 4 from J, leaving 12 bases between them. Germline V lookup: CDR1 SGHVS, CDR2 FQNEAQ.